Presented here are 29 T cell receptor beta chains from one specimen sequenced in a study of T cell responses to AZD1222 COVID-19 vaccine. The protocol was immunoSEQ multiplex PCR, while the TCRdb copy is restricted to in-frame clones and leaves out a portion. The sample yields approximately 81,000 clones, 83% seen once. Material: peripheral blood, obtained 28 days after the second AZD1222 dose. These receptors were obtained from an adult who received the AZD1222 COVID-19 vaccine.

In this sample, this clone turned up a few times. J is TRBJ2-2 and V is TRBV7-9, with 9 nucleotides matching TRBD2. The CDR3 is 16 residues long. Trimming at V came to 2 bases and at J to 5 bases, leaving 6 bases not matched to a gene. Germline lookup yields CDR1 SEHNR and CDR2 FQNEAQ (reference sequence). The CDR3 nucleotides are TGTGCCAGCAGCTTAAAAATAGCGGGAGAGACCGGGGAGCTGTTTTTT. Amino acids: CASSLKIAGETGELFF.

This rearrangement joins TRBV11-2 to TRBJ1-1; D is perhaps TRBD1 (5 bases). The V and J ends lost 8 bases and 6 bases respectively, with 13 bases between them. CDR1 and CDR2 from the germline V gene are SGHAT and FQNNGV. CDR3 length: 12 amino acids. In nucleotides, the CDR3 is TGTGCCAGCGGCCCTCAGGGTTCTGAAGCTTTCTTT. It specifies CASGPQGSEAFF.

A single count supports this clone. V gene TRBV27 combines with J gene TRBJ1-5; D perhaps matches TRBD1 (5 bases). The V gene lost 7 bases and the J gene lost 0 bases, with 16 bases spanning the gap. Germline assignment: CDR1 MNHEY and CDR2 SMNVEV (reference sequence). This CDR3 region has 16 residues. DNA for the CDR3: TGTGCCAGCACCTCCTTACAGGCGCCTAGCAATCAGCCCCAGCATTTT. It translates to CASTSLQAPSNQPQHF.

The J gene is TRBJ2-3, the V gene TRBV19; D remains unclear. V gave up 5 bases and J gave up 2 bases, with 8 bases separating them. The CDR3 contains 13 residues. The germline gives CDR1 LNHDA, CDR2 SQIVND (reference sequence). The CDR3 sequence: CASSEPTTDTQYF. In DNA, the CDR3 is TGTGCCAGTAGTGAGCCCACCACAGATACGCAGTATTTT.

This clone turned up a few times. CDR3: CASSLSTGRTSEQYF. In DNA, the CDR3 is TGTGCCAGCAGCTTATCGACAGGGAGGACTTCCGAGCAGTACTTC. This chain links TRBV7-2 with TRBJ2-7, with D possibly TRBD1 on 7 matching bases. CDR3 length: 15 amino acids. The germline gives CDR1 SGHTA, CDR2 FQGNSA. V dropped 2 bases and J dropped 6 bases, with 17 bases sitting between them. Full variable domain (outside the CDR3, taken from reference TRBV7-2 and TRBJ2-7): GAGVSQSPSNKVTEKGKDVELRCDPISGHTALYWYRQSLGQGLEFLIYFQGNSAPDKSGLPSDRFSAERTGGSVSTLTIQRTQQEDSAVYLCASSLSTGRTSEQYFGPGTRLTVT.

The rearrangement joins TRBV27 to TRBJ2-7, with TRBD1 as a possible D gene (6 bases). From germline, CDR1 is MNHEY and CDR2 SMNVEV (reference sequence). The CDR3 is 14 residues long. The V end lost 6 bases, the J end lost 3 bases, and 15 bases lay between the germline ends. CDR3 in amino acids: CASRKSGVLYEQYF. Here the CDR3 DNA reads TGTGCCAGCAGAAAATCAGGGGTTCTCTACGAGCAGTACTTC.

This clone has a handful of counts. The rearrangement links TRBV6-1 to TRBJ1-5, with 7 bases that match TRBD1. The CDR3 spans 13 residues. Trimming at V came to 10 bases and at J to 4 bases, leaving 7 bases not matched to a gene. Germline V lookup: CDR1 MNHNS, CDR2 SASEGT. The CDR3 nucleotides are TGTGCCACCGTGACAGGGATGAATCAGCCCCAGCATTTT. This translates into CATVTGMNQPQHF.

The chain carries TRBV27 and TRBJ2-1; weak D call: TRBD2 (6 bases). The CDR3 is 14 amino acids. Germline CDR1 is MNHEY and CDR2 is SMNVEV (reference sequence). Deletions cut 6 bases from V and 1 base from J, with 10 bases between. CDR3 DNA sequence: TGTGCCAGCAGGGACTATCGGTCCTACAATGAGCAGTTCTTC. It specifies CASRDYRSYNEQFF.

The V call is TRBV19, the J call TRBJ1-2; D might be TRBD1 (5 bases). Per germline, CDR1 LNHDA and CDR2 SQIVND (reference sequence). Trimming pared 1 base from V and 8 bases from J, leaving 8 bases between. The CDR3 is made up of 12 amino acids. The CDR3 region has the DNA TGTGCCAGTAGTATAGTTGAGGGGGGCTACACCTTC. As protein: CASSIVEGGYTF. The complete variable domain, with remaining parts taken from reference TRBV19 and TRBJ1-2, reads DGGITQSPKYLFRKEGQNVTLSCEQNLNHDAMYWYRQDPGQGLRLIYYSQIVNDFQKGDIAEGYSVSREKKESFPLTVTSAQKNPTAFYLCASSIVEGGYTFGSGTRLTVV.

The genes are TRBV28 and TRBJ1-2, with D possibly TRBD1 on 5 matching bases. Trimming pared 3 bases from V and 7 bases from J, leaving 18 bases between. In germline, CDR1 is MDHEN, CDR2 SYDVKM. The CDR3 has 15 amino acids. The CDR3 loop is CASSLGTPIRGGYTF. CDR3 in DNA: TGTGCCAGCAGTTTGGGGACGCCAATTCGGGGTGGCTACACCTTC.

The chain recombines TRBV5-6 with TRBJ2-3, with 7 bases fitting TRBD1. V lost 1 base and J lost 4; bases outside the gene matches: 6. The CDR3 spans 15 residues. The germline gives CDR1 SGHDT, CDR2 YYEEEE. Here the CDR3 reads CASSLLRGPSDTQYF. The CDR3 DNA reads TGTGCCAGCAGCTTGTTAAGGGGGCCATCAGATACGCAGTATTTT.

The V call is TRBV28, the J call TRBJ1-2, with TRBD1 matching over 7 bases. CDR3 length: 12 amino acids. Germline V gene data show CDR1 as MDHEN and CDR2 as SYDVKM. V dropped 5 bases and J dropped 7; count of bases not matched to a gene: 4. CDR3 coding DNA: TGTGCCAGCAGTACCCAGGGGGTTGGCTACACCTTC. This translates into CASSTQGVGYTF.

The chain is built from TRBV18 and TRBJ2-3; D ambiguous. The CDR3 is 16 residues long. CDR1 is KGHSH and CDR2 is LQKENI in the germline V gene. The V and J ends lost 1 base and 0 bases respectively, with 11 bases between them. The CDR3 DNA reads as TGTGCCAGCTCACCACGCAGCGTACTTAGCACAGATACGCAGTATTTT. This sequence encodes CASSPRSVLSTDTQYF.

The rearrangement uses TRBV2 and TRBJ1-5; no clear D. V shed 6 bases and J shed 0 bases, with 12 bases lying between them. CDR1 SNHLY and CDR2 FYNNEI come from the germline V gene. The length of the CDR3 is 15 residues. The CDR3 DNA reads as TGTGCCAGCAGCGCTGACACTAATAGCAATCAGCCCCAGCATTTT. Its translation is CASSADTNSNQPQHF.

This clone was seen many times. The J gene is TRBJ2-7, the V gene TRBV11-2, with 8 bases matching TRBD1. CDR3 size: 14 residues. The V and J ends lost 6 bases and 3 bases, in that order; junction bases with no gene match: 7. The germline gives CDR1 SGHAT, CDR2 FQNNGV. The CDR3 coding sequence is TGTGCCAGCAGGAGGACAGGGACGATCTACGAGCAGTACTTC. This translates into CASRRTGTIYEQYF.

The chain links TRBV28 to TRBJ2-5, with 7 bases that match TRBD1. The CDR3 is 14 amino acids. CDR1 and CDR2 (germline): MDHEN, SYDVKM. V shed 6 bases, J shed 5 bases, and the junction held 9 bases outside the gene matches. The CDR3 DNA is TGTGCCAGCAGCCAACCATCGGACAGGGAGACCCAGTACTTC. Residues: CASSQPSDRETQYF.

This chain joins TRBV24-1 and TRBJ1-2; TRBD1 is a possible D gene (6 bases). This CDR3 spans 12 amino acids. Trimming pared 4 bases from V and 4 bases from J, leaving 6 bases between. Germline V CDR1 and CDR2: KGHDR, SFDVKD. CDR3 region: CATSDRGYGYTF. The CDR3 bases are TGTGCCACCAGTGACAGGGGCTATGGCTACACCTTC.

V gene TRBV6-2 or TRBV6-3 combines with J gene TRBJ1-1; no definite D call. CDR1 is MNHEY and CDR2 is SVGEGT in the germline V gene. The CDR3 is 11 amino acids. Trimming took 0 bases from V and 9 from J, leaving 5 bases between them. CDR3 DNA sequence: TGTGCCAGCAGTTACTCCTCGCAAGCTTTCTTT. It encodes CASSYSSQAFF.

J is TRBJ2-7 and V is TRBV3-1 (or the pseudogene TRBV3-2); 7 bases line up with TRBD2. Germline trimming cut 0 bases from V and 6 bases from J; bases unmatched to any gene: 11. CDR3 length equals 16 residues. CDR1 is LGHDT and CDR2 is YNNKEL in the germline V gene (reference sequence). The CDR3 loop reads CASSQEGSGREGEQYF. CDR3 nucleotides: TGTGCCAGCAGCCAAGAAGGTTCAGGGAGGGAGGGCGAGCAGTACTTC.

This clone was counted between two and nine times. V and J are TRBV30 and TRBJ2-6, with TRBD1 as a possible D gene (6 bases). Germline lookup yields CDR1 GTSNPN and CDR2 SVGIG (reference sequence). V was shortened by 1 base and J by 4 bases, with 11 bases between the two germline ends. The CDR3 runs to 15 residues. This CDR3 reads CAWSEWGRGANVLTF. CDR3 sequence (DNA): TGTGCCTGGAGTGAGTGGGGGCGCGGGGCCAACGTCCTGACTTTC.

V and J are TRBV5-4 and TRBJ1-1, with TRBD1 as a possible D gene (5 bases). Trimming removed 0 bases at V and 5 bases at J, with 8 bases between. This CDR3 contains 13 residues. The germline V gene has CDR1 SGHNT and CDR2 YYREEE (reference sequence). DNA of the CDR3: TGTGCCAGCAGCTTGGTGGGGGATACTGAAGCTTTCTTT. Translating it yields CASSLVGDTEAFF.

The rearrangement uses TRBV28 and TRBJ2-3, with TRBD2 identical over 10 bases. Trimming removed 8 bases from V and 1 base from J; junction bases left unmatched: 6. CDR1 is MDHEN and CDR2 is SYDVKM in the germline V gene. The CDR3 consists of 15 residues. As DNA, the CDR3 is TGTGCCAGCCGATTAGCGGGAGGTGGCACAGATACGCAGTATTTT. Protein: CASRLAGGGTDTQYF. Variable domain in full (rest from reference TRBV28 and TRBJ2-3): DVKVTQSSRYLVKRTGEKVFLECVQDMDHENMFWYRQDPGLGLRLIYFSYDVKMKEKGDIPEGYSVSREKKERFSLILESASTNQTSMYLCASRLAGGGTDTQYFGPGTRLTVL.

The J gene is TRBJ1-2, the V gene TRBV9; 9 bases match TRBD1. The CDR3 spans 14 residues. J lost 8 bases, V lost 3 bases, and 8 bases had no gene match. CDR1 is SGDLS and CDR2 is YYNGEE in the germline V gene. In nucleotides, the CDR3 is TGTGCCAGCAGCGGTACAGGGGGCCTTGGGGGCTACACCTTC. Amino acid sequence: CASSGTGGLGGYTF.

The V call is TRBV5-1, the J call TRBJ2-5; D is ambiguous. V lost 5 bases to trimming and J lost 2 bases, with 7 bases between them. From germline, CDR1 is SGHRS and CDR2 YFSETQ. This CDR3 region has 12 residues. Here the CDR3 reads CASSRNQETQYF. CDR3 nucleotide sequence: TGCGCCAGCAGTAGGAATCAAGAGACCCAGTACTTC.

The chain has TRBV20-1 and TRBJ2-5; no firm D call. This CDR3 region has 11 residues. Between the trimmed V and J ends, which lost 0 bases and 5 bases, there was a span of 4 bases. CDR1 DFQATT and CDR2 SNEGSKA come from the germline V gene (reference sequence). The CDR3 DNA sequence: TGCAGTGCTAGAGATTGGGAGACCCAGTACTTC. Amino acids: CSARDWETQYF.

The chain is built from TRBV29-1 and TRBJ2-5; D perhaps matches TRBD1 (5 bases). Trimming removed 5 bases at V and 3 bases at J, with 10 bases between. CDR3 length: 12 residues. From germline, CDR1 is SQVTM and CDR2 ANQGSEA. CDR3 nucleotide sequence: TGCAGCGTTCGACAGACCGAAGAGACCCAGTACTTC. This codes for CSVRQTEETQYF. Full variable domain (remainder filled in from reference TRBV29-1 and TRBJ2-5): SAVISQKPSRDICQRGTSLTIQCQVDSQVTMMFWYRQQPGQSLTLIATANQGSEATYESGFVIDKFPISRPNLTFSTLTVSNMSPEDSSIYLCSVRQTEETQYFGPGTRLLVL.

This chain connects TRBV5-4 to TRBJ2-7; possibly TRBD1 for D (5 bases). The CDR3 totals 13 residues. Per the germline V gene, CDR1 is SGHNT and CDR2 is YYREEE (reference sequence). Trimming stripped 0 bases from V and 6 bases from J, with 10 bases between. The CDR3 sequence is CASSLGQGSEQYF. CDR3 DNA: TGTGCCAGCAGCTTGGGGCAGGGTAGCGAGCAGTACTTC.

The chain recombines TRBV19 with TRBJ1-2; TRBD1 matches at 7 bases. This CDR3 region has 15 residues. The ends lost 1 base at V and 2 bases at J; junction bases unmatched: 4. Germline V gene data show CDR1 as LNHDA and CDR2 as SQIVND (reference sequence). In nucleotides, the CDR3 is TGTGCCAGTAGTATAGGATCGGGACAGAACTATGGCTACACCTTC. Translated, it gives CASSIGSGQNYGYTF.

The CDR3 DNA reads as TGTGCCAGCAGCCGACTAAGCCAGAACACCGGGGAGCTGTTTTTT. Its protein is CASSRLSQNTGELFF. The chain recombines TRBV11-2 with TRBJ2-2; a weak D match, TRBD2 (5 bases). The CDR3 contains 15 residues. Trimming shortened V by 5 bases and J by 1 base, and 11 bases separated the two germline ends. Germline CDR1 SGHAT, CDR2 FQNNGV.